This T cell receptor beta chain originates from a study of cytomegalovirus exposure and HLA in healthy donors (TCRdb year 2017). About the study as a whole: In an earlier analysis of some 550 of the donors, about 260 Gb of sequence data and 117 million unique TCR beta sequences from about 180 million T cells were reported. Roughly 300 gigabases of sequencing data and 70 million to 85 million unique TCR sequences were included in an early release covering about 620 HLA-typed donors. Of the approximately 370 genotyped donors, approximately 80% were placed in the genetic ancestry cluster associated with self-reported Caucasian donors. The study was designed to test whether signatures of past pathogen exposure could be identified by cataloging public T cell receptors. The study used immunosequencing to profile the T cell repertoires of around 600 subjects and linked those repertoires to cytomegalovirus serostatus. Besides the first cohort of 550 to 750 subjects, a separate validation cohort made up of 120 different subjects was used. The study combined high-throughput TCR immunosequencing, statistical association of individual TCRs with disease status, and machine learning to predict cytomegalovirus infection status. To study patterns of TCR occurrence, a later analysis re-analyzed previously published TCR beta repertoires from 550 to 800 donors and added high-resolution HLA genotyping. Rather than drawing on any new phenotypic data, the later analysis identified candidate immune exposures from TCR beta sequences and the way those sequences occurred across donors. An earlier analysis of roughly 580 of the donors used high-throughput TCR beta sequencing to judge whether each TCR beta V gene segment behaved as functional or pseudogenic. Donor age, sex, ethnicity and CMV serostatus were collected together with the repertoire data. Genome-wide SNP genotypes for about 60% of the roughly 670 donors were used in a later genetic analysis, which treated that subset as a discovery cohort. Every repertoire in the discovery cohort had been generated on one and the same sequencing platform. Both class I and class II loci were covered by HLA typing, at four-digit resolution. The number of donors typed differed by locus, with roughly 620-630 for A, B, C, DRB1 and DQB1, roughly 520 for DQA1, 600 to 610 for DPA1, and some 440 for DPB1. Because of strong linkage in the cohort, roughly five DR-DQ haplotypes were treated as single units for association and clustering. On average, around 240,000 unique TCR beta nucleotide sequences were sequenced per donor among about 400 genotyped donors of the cohort, with roughly 18% of those sequences being non-productive.

Overall study results and their limits: Most TCR sequences were seen in very few donors, while some public TCRs were found in many individuals. Linkage disequilibrium might explain the correlated functional status among segregating V segments, but an unknown experimental factor could not be excluded. The only immune exposure information available for the cohort was CMV serostatus. It was suggested by the authors that the approach could potentially be generalized to other disease states and immunological phenotypes. Because some donors lacked HLA typing at each locus, the association tests relied only on the typed subset. A further reported finding was that TCR beta sequences accurately predicted the HLA-A and HLA-B alleles for most subjects in the first cohort. A cluster of highly shared sequence variants was judged likely to be a technical artifact of the sequencing pipeline. In this cohort, only TCR beta chains were sequenced, and detectable features were limited by the absence of alpha or paired-chain data. A later analysis found that HLA-associated TCR beta chains were more clonally expanded and had lower generation probabilities than equally common non-associated chains. An earlier analysis of around 540 of the donors showed that most TCR beta V segments appeared in productive rearrangements either about 87% or about 30% of the time, which broadly matched IMGT annotations. A later genetic analysis associated a missense DCLRE1C variant with V-gene and J-gene trimming of TCR beta chains, and an independent cohort replicated the association. In vitro tests confirmed that three of the cytomegalovirus-associated TCR beta chains recognize cytomegalovirus antigens. Several of the top co-occurrence clusters appeared to be linked to parvovirus B19, influenza, CMV and Epstein-Barr virus, according to a later analysis. Because counts were too low, seventeen rarely observed V segments, including chromosome 9 orphons, were excluded from the earlier analysis of about 500 of the donors. In a later analysis, the rate of TCR association differed among HLA loci, with DRB1 alleles having the most associated TCRs and HLA-C alleles having the fewest. When HLA alleles, especially DR and DQ, strongly co-occurred, attributing TCR associations to individual alleles was difficult. According to a later genetic analysis, donors in an Asian-associated ancestry cluster had fewer N-insertions in productive TCRs than the approximately 700-donor mean. Roughly uniform sequencing depth across donors was assumed in presence/absence analyses, although this assumption may not hold. The classifier was reported to diagnose cytomegalovirus status with high specificity and sensitivity in both the original and validation cohorts. A total of around 150 TCR beta chains were listed by the study as associated with cytomegalovirus. Some IMGT-functional V segments, including TRBV6-2 and TRBV6-3, could not be distinguished by the 87-base-pair reads and were therefore excluded. Specific HLA alleles were associated with 15,000 to 20,000 TCR beta sequences at a false discovery rate of 0.05 in a later analysis. According to a later analysis, most CMV-associated TCR beta chains appeared to be HLA-restricted, and the HLA associations seemed to be driven largely by CMV exposure.

The cohort was made up of 500 to 850 healthy bone marrow donors. At the time of sampling, every cohort member was nominally healthy, though immune exposures that went unrecorded were likely present. The donor was CMV seronegative and was included in the group of a few hundred seronegative cohort members. A peripheral blood sample was collected from each donor, and TCR beta sequencing was performed on peripheral blood mononuclear cells. The Qiagen DNeasy Blood Extraction Kit was used to extract genomic DNA from the blood cell samples. There are 13 amino acids in the CDR3, from cysteine to phenylalanine inclusive. Left in the record is the CDR3 DNA by itself, 39 bases read in frame from the first base. CDR1 and CDR2, per the germline V gene, are SGHTA and FQGNSA. V is shortened by 8 bases, J by 2 bases, and the region joining them spans 10 bases. Concerning this clone itself: Its specific antigen is unknown. Base quality data are lacking; no much larger clone is found one base away.

Libraries were built with the immunoSEQ multiplex PCR assay. The multiplex PCR relied on a mix of 60 forward primers for TCR Vbeta segments and 13 reverse primers for TCR Jbeta segments. Amplification of the CDR3 region of rearranged TCR beta genes was performed with a multiplex PCR assay on genomic DNA. The Illumina HiSeq System was used to sequence the amplified TCR beta libraries as 87-base-pair reads. On the study's bioinformatics: Across the roughly 640 repertoires, a later analysis counted 60 million to 90 million unique TCR beta chains, about 10 million of which were shared by at least two donors. Raw reads were error-corrected and collapsed into unique sequences with a nearest-neighbor algorithm that merged closely related sequences to remove PCR and sequencing errors. Alignment of CDR3 sequences to IMGT reference sequences was used to assign V, D and J gene segments. Each retained sequence needed at least a six-nucleotide match to both a V gene segment and a J gene segment. Rearrangements were classified as productive when the CDR3 lacked stop codons and remained in frame with V and J, and all other rearrangements were classified as non-productive. Following IMGT convention, CDR3 was defined as the stretch from the second conserved V-encoded cysteine to the conserved J-encoded phenylalanine. The earlier analysis of roughly 590 of the donors excluded any sequence lacking an unambiguous match to a single V gene segment. In an earlier analysis of almost 600 of the donors, a V segment was called functional when productive rearrangements were above 56.7%, and segregating when the standard deviation between donors exceeded 5%. A statistical classification framework was built to diagnose cytomegalovirus status from the catalog of TCR beta chain sequences. A later analysis assigned V and J genes by comparing TCR nucleotide sequences with IMGT/GENE-DB human TR gene sequences. A later analysis assigned CDR3 sequences and most-parsimonious VDJ recombination scenarios with the TCRdist pipeline. A later analysis defined each TCR beta chain by its CDR3 amino acid sequence plus V-gene family, and excluded reads lacking a unique V-gene family. In a later analysis, approximately 590 highly shared, low-generation-probability nucleotide sequences were removed to address suspected cross-contamination and a sequencing artifact. In a later analysis, a clonal expansion index was calculated for each public chain from normalized within-repertoire ranks of inferred template counts. Generation probabilities in a later analysis came from a VDJ recombination model fitted to out-of-frame rearrangements, and those results were checked against IGoR. In a later analysis, hypergeometric tests were used to score TCR-TCR, TCR-HLA and TCR-CMV co-occurrence, with a repertoire-size bias correction applied to TCR pairs. In a later analysis, false discovery rates were estimated by permuting HLA or CMV assignments 20 times. In a later analysis, co-occurring TCRs were grouped using DBSCAN, with TCRdist sequence similarity added in when clustering inside HLA-allele-positive subsets. Repertoires with fewer than 30,000 or more than 120,000 public chains were left out of co-occurrence clustering, as were about 5 repertoires with anomalous nucleotide sharing. In TCRdb, the immuneACCESS table is reduced to in-frame sequences with V and J assigned. These tables do not hold every clone; where another copy was compared, an unresolved V gene accounts for under half, and the others remain unexplained. Clone size and V and J calls were adopted from that table, with D and trimming inferred from the DNA. Across this sample there are 90,000 to 100,000 clones, with approximately 79% seen only once. Jointly, the top ten make up around 1.8% of the sample.

Recombination connected TRBV7-2 to TRBJ2-1; TRBD2 is possibly the D segment (7 matching bases). The sample was PBMCs. This clonotype was obtained from a male donor in good health and CMV-seronegative. The DNA sequence reads TGTGCCAGCGGGAGGGGGGCCTACAATGAGCAGTTCTTC. Its coded protein is CASGRGAYNEQFF.